These T cell receptor beta chains were read from a single sample in a study of blood T cell repertoires in COVID-19. Profiling relied on immunoSEQ multiplex PCR, and the TCRdb table lists in-frame clones only, not all of them. Of 150,000 to 200,000 clones listed, 81% are singletons. What was sequenced was peripheral blood. The receptors shown here come from a man aged 55-75 years with active or convalescent COVID-19. Each CDR3 is given with its conserved first and last residue. D genes are given only for firm matches. Size values are once, few and many counts, or a class for expanded clones, and some rows have none.

abundance	v_gene	j_gene	d_gene	CDR3nt	CDR3aa
-	TRBV18	TRBJ2-7	TRBD2	TGTGCCAGCTCACCACCCGGGACTAGCGGGACCTACGAGCAGTACTTC	CASSPPGTSGTYEQYF
-	TRBV10-3	TRBJ2-7	TRBD1	TGTGCCATCAGTGAGAGCCCTCCGGGACAGGGGGCGTCCGAGCAGTACTTC	CAISESPPGQGASEQYF
-	TRBV10-3	TRBJ2-3	-	TGTGCCATCAGTGACGGGAGTGGCGGAGATACGCAGTATTTT	CAISDGSGGDTQYF
-	TRBV5-1	TRBJ2-1	TRBD1	TGCGCCAGCAGCACAGGACAGGGGGCTTCCAATGAGCAGTTCTTC	CASSTGQGASNEQFF
-	TRBV25-1	TRBJ1-6	-	TGTGCCAGCAGTGAACCCACCGGGTGGTTCAATTCACCCCTCCACTTT	CASSEPTGWFNSPLHF
-	TRBV5-5	TRBJ1-2	TRBD1	TGTGCCAGCAGCTTGGCCGGGACAGATGGCTACACCTTC	CASSLAGTDGYTF
-	TRBV7-3	TRBJ2-1	TRBD1	TGTGCCAGCAGCATCTCCCCGACAGGGAACGAGCAGTTCTTC	CASSISPTGNEQFF
-	TRBV5-1	TRBJ1-1	-	TGCGCCAGCAGCTTGTCACACGACACTGAAGCTTTCTTT	CASSLSHDTEAFF
-	TRBV3-1/TRBV3-2	TRBJ1-2	-	TGTGCCAGCAGCCAAGATCGGGGGGGCCGTTATGGCTACACCTTC	CASSQDRGGRYGYTF
-	TRBV7-2	TRBJ1-4	-	TGTGCCAGCAGCTCTATAGGGGAATACAACCCCAGCCGGAATGAAAAACTGTTTTTT	CASSSIGEYNPSRNEKLFF
-	TRBV3-1/TRBV3-2	TRBJ2-7	TRBD1	TGTGCCAGCAGCCAAGTGCTCGGGACAGGGAACCACGAGCAGTACTTC	CASSQVLGTGNHEQYF
-	TRBV15	TRBJ1-4	-	TGTGCCACCAGCAGAGGGAGCGGGCCAGTCGCAACTAATGAAAAACTGTTTTTT	CATSRGSGPVATNEKLFF
few	TRBV5-6	TRBJ2-5	TRBD1	TGTGCCAGCAGCGGAGACAGGGGGCGAGGAGAGACCCAGTACTTC	CASSGDRGRGETQYF
-	TRBV5-4	TRBJ2-6	TRBD2	TGTGCCAGCAGCTCCCCGGGGGGAAGGGCTGGGGCCAACGTCCTGACTTTC	CASSSPGGRAGANVLTF
-	TRBV7-8	TRBJ1-4	-	TGTGCCAGCAGCCGCGACAGATTTGAAAAACTGTTTTTT	CASSRDRFEKLFF
-	TRBV18	TRBJ2-7	-	TGTGCCAGCTCACCACCGAGTGAACAGGCCTCCAAGCAGTACTTC	CASSPPSEQASKQYF
once	TRBV7-9	TRBJ2-7	TRBD1	TGTGCCAGCAGCTTGGACAGGCACGAGGACGAGCAGTACTTC	CASSLDRHEDEQYF
-	TRBV11-3	TRBJ1-3	TRBD1	TGTGCCAGCAGCAATCCGACAGGGGCAGGCGGAAACACCATATATTTT	CASSNPTGAGGNTIYF
-	TRBV7-9	TRBJ1-4	-	TGTGCCAGCAGCGAAGGGGACGGAGGGTTGAAACTGTTTTTT	CASSEGDGGLKLFF
once	TRBV14	TRBJ1-1	-	TGTGCCAGCAGCCCATTTAGCGGACGGAGTGAAGCTTTCTTT	CASSPFSGRSEAFF
-	TRBV5-4	TRBJ1-5	TRBD1	TGTGCCAGCAGCTTGCAGGGGGGCCCCAATCAGCCCCAGCATTTT	CASSLQGGPNQPQHF
-	TRBV4-2	TRBJ1-5	TRBD1	TGTGCCAGCAGCCAACCGGGACAGGATAGCAATCAGCCCCAGCATTTT	CASSQPGQDSNQPQHF
-	TRBV19	TRBJ2-7	TRBD2	TGTGCCTCATCCCCCGGGACTAGCGGCTCCTACGAGCAGTACTTC	CASSPGTSGSYEQYF
-	TRBV5-4	TRBJ2-1	TRBD2	TGTGCCAGCAGCTTGGCGGGAGGTAATGAGCAGTTCTTC	CASSLAGGNEQFF
-	TRBV9	TRBJ2-1	-	TGTGCCAGCAGCGTAGGGAATAGCAACAATGAGCAGTTCTTC	CASSVGNSNNEQFF
-	TRBV3-1/TRBV3-2	TRBJ2-1	-	TGTGCCAGCAGCCGAGGGGGACAGCGGGGGAGGAATGAGCAGTTCTTC	CASSRGGQRGRNEQFF
-	TRBV19	TRBJ1-1	TRBD1	TGTGCCAGTTCCTTGACAGGGATGAACACTGAAGCTTTCTTT	CASSLTGMNTEAFF
few	TRBV19	TRBJ2-1	-	TGTGCCAGTAGTAGAGCAGGGGGGACCAATGAGCAGTTCTTC	CASSRAGGTNEQFF
once	TRBV19	TRBJ1-2	-	TGTGCCAGTAGTATAGCAGGGTTCTATGGCTACACCTTC	CASSIAGFYGYTF
-	TRBV3-1/TRBV3-2	TRBJ1-3	-	TGTGCCAGCAGCTGGCCCGGGACAAGTGGAAACACCATATATTTT	CASSWPGTSGNTIYF
-	TRBV5-4	TRBJ2-5	TRBD2	TGTGCCAGCAGCAAACCGACTAGCGGGGGGGCTGAGACCCAGTACTTC	CASSKPTSGGAETQYF
-	TRBV29-1	TRBJ2-2	-	TGCAGCGTTGAAGAAGGGGCCGGGGAGCTGTTTTTT	CSVEEGAGELFF
-	TRBV27	TRBJ1-5	TRBD1	TGTGCCAGCAGTTTCTCGACAGGGTACCAGCCCCAGCATTTT	CASSFSTGYQPQHF
-	TRBV18	TRBJ1-1	TRBD1	TGTGCCAGCTCACAGGGACAGGAGTTGACTGAAGCTTTCTTT	CASSQGQELTEAFF
-	TRBV2	TRBJ1-4	-	TGTGCCAGCAGCGTCGGCCGGGGATCACAAAAACTGTTTTTT	CASSVGRGSQKLFF
-	TRBV5-6	TRBJ2-5	-	TGTGCCAGCAGCCGACCTACAGGGACCCAAGAGACCCAGTACTTC	CASSRPTGTQETQYF
few	TRBV5-1	TRBJ1-1	-	TGCGCCAGCAGCGCCGGACCCTTGGGGGCGAGAGGAGCTTTCTTT	CASSAGPLGARGAFF
-	TRBV20-1	TRBJ2-3	-	TGCAGTGCTAGAGGGGAGAGTACGCAGTATTTT	CSARGESTQYF
few	TRBV14	TRBJ1-3	TRBD1	TGTGCCAGCAGCTTTGGACAGGGACCCTTTGGAAACACCATATATTTT	CASSFGQGPFGNTIYF
-	TRBV5-1	TRBJ2-5	-	TGCGCCAGCAGCCCGGATGGCTTACGGGGAGAGACCCAGTACTTC	CASSPDGLRGETQYF